This TCR beta chain was identified during a study of Ad26.COV2.S vaccination and SARS-CoV-2 variants. Germline values: CDR1 MNHEY, CDR2 SMNVEV (reference sequence). The CDR3 spans 15 residues. The trim removed 6 bases at V and 2 bases at J, leaving 9 bases unmatched. Method: immunoSEQ multiplex PCR; TCRdb's copy keeps in-frame clones and lacks some. The data show about 440,000 clones, 90% seen once. As to treatment: approximately 18 received Ad26.COV2.S at low or high dose, single or two shots; several received placebo; per-sample allocation not given. At day 63 after the first vaccine or placebo injection, samples were drawn.

The rearrangement uses TRBV27 and TRBJ2-7; 8 bases line up with TRBD2. Sequences were derived from peripheral blood, sampled in a trial of Ad26.COV2.S vaccine versus placebo. This receptor was identified in a person aged 18-65 years who received the Ad26.COV2.S COVID-19 vaccine or a placebo. The chain's CDR3 is CASSPMASGPYEQYF. The CDR3 bases are TGTGCCAGCAGCCCTATGGCTAGCGGGCCCTACGAGCAGTACTTC.